These 2 T cell receptor beta chains were sequenced from one sample in a study of T cells after yellow fever vaccination. TCRdb re-called the 5' RACE reads with MiXCR, one entry per CDR3 protein. Among under 600,000 distinct CDR3 sequences, 20% to 25% were seen once, and the ten largest hold 15% to 20%. The sequencing here drew on PBMCs, taken roughly 20 days after the first yellow fever vaccination. Receptor source: a man younger than 35 who received the YFV17D yellow fever vaccine.

V and J are TRBV5-6 and TRBJ2-5; either TRBD1 or TRBD2 may fit D (5 bases each). With 5 bases removed from V and 2 bases from J, the gap between germline ends came to 16 bases. Germline CDR1 reads SGHDT; CDR2 reads YYEEEE. This CDR3 spans 15 amino acids. CDR3 in DNA: TGTGCCAGCAGTCCTCGGTGGGGGAGACAAGAGACCCAGTACTTC. Translating gives CASSPRWGRQETQYF. The entire variable domain, with the rest obtained from reference TRBV5-6 and TRBJ2-5, is as follows: DAGVTQSPTHLIKTRGQQVTLRCSPKSGHDTVSWYQQALGQGPQFIFQYYEEEERQRGNFPDRFSGHQFPNYSSELNVNALLLGDSALYLCASSPRWGRQETQYFGPGTRLLVL.

This clonotype was seen repeatedly, ten times or more. The CDR3 spells CSAVSGGSADTQYF. The CDR3, as DNA: TGCAGTGCGGTCTCGGGGGGCTCGGCAGATACGCAGTATTTT. This chain joins TRBV20-1 and TRBJ2-3; perhaps TRBD2 as D (7 bases). CDR1 and CDR2 from the germline V gene are DFQATT and SNEGSKA (reference sequence). This CDR3 spans 14 amino acids. V lost 6 bases and J lost 4, with 17 bases in between.